This T cell receptor beta chain is from a study of post-analysis software for immune sequencing data. Study details: The courses of disease that were included comprised relapsing-remitting, secondary progressive and progressive-relapsing multiple sclerosis. Whole-study findings and limits: Those with multiple sclerosis, the patient group, showed significantly lower normalized Chao1 diversity than controls. Among about 5 TRBV segments more frequent in patients than controls were TRBV5-6, TRBV5-1 and TRBV20-1.

This clonotype was picked up many times. Its antigen is not identified. The CDR3 is 15 amino acids. Germline CDR1 SQVTM, CDR2 ANQGSEA. J lost 1 base, V lost 7 bases, and 11 bases had no gene match. Tagging with unique molecular identifiers was a feature of the TCR beta cDNA libraries. The source material, roughly 0.9 to 11 million T cells, gave rise to 510,000 or so cDNA molecules. MiXCR was run by TCRdb on the PCR reads, yielding one entry per CDR3 protein. The data contain around 710,000 distinct CDR3 sequences, 35% to 55% of them singletons. The sequence was collected from a girl between 10 and 17 years old with multiple sclerosis. The specimen was blood. J is TRBJ1-1 and V is TRBV29-1; TRBD1 matches 8 bases. The CDR3 region has the DNA TGCAGCGCTCGCCCGACAGGGGCCTCGAACACTGAAGCTTTCTTT. The encoded protein is CSARPTGASNTEAFF.